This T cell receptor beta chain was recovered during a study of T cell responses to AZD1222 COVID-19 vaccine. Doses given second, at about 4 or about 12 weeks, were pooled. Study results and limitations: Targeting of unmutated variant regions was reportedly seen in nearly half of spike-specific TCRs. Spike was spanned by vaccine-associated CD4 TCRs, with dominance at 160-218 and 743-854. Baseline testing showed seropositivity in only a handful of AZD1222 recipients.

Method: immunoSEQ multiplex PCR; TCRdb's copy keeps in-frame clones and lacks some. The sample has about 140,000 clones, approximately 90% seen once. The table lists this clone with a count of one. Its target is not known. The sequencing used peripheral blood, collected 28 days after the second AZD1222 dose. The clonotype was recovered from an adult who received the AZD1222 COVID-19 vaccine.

CDR3: CASSQSSIMNTEAFF. The DNA of the CDR3 is TGCGCCAGCAGCCAATCCTCAATCATGAACACTGAAGCTTTCTTT. The chain joins TRBV4-1 to TRBJ1-1; D is ambiguous. The CDR3 is 15 amino acids. Germline CDR1 and CDR2: MGHRA and YSYEKL. V shed 2 bases and J shed 0 bases, with 10 bases lying between them.